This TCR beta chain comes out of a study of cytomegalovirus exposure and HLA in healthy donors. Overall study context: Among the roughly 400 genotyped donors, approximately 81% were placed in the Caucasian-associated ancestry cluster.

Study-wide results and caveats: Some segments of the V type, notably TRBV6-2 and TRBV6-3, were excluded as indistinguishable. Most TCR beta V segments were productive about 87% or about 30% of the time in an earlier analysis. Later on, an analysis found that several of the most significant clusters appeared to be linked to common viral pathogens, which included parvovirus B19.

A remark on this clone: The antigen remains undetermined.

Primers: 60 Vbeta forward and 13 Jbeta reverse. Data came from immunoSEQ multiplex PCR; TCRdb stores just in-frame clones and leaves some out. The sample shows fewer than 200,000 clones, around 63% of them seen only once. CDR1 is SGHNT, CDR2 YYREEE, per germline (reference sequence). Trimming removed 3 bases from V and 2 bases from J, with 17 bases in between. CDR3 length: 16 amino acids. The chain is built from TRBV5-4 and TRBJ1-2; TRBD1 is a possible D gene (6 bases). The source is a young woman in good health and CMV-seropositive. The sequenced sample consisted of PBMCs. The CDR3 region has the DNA TGTGCCAGCAGCTCCCGCTGGGGGCGCGAGAACTATGGCTACACCTTC. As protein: CASSSRWGRENYGYTF.